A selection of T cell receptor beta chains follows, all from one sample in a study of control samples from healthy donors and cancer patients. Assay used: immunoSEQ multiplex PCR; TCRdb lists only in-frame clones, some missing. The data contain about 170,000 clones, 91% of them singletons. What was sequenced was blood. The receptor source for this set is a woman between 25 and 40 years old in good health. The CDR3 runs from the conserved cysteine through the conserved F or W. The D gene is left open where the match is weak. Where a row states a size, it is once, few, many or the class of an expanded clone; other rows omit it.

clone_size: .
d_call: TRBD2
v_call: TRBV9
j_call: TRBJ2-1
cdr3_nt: TGTGCCAGCAGCGTCTATAGCGGGCCCTCCTACAATGAGCAGTTCTTC
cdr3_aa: CASSVYSGPSYNEQFF

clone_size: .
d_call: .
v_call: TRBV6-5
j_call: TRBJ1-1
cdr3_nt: TGTGCCAGCAGTTACGGCTCAGAACCGAACACTGAAGCTTTCTTT
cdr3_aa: CASSYGSEPNTEAFF

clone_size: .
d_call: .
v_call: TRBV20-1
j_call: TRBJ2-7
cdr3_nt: TGCAGTGCTAGTAGGCCTTCCTACGAGCAGTACTTC
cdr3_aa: CSASRPSYEQYF

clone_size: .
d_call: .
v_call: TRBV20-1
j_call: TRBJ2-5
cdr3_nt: TGCAGTGCTAGTGGGTCCGGCCAAGAGACCCAGTACTTC
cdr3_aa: CSASGSGQETQYF

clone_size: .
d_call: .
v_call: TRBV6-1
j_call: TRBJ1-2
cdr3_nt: TGTGCCAGCAGTGAAGCCAGGGCCGGCTACACCTTC
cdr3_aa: CASSEARAGYTF

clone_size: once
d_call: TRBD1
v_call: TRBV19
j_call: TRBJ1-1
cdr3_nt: TGTGCCAGTAGTATAGTGGGGCCGGACAGGGGGACTGAAGCTTTCTTT
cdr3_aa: CASSIVGPDRGTEAFF

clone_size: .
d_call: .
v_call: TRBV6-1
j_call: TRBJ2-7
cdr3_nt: TGTGCCAGCAGTGAAGAGGGTACCTCCTACGAGCAGTACTTC
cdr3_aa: CASSEEGTSYEQYF

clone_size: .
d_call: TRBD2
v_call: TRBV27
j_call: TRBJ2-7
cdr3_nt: TGTGCCAGCAGTTTACGGGGAGGGGAGCAGTACTTC
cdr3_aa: CASSLRGGEQYF

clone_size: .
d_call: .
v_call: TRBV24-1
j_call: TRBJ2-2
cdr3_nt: TGTGCCACCAGTGATTTGCGGACAGTGGGCACCGGGGAGCTGTTTTTT
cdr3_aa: CATSDLRTVGTGELFF

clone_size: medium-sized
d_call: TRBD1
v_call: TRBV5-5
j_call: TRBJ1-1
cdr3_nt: TGTGCCAGCAGCCCCCGGGACAGGGGGTGGAACACTGAAGCTTTCTTT
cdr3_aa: CASSPRDRGWNTEAFF

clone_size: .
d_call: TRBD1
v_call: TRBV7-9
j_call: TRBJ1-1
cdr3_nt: TGTGCCAGCAGCCTCCCGACAGGGGGAGGTAGTGAAGCTTTCTTT
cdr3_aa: CASSLPTGGGSEAFF

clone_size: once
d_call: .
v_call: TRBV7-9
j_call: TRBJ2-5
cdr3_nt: TGTGCCAGCAGCTTAGCTACAGGGCTAGAGACCCAGTACTTC
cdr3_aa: CASSLATGLETQYF

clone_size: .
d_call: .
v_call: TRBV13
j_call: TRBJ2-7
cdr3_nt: TGTGCCAGCAGCTTAGTAGGCAGGGCCTACGAGCAGTACTTC
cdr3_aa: CASSLVGRAYEQYF

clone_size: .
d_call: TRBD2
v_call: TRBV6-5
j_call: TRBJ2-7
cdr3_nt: TGTGCCAGCAGTAAAAGGGGGACTAGTTCCTACGAGCAGTACTTC
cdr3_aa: CASSKRGTSSYEQYF

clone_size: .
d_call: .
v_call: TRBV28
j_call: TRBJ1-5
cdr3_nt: TGTGCCAGCAGTTTAGGGAGGGCCCGGCCCCAGCATTTT
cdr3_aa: CASSLGRARPQHF

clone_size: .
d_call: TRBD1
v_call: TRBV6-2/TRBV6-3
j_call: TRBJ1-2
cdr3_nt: TGTGCCAGCAGTTACTCGACAGGGGGCGGAGGCTACACCTTC
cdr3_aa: CASSYSTGGGGYTF

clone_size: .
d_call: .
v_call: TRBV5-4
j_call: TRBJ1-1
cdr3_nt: TGTGCCAGCAGACGCGACACCCTGAACACTGAAGCTTTCTTT
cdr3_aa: CASRRDTLNTEAFF

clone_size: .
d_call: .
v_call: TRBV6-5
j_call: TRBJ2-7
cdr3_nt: TGTGCCAGCAGGAGGGACGAGCAGTACTTC
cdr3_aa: CASRRDEQYF

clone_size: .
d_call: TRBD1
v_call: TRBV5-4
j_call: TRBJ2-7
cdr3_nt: TGTGCCAGCAGCTCCCGGGACAGGGGTACCTACGAGCAGTACTTC
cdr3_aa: CASSSRDRGTYEQYF

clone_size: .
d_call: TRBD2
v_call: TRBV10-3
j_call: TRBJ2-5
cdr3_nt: TGTGCCATCAGTGATTTTGGGGGAGGGTTGGAGACCCAGTACTTC
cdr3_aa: CAISDFGGGLETQYF

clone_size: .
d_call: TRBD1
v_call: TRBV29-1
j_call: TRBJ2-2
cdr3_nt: TGCAGCGTTGGGGGACAGGGGGCCGGGGAGCTGTTTTTT
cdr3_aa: CSVGGQGAGELFF

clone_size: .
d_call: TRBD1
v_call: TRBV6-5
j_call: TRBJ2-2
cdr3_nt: TGTGCCAGCGGAGGGACAGGGGACACCGGGGAGCTGTTTTTT
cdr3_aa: CASGGTGDTGELFF

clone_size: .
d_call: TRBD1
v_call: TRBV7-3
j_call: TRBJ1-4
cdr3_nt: TGTGCCAGCAGCGCGACAGGGGCAACTAATGAAAAACTGTTTTTT
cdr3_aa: CASSATGATNEKLFF

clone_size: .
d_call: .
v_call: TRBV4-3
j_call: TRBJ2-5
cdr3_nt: TGCGCCAGCAGCCGGAACCTACAAGAGACCCAGTACTTC
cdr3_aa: CASSRNLQETQYF

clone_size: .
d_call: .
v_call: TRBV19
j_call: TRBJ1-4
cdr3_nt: TGTGCCAGTAGTATAAGGTCGGCTGGTGAAAAACTGTTTTTT
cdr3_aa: CASSIRSAGEKLFF

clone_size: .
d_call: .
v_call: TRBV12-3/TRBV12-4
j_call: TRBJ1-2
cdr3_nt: TGTGCCAGCAGTTTAGGAGTTAACTATGGCTACACCTTC
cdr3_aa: CASSLGVNYGYTF

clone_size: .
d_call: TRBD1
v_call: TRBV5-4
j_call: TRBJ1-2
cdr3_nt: TGTGCCAGCAGGACAGGGACGAGCTATGGCCACACCTTC
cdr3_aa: CASRTGTSYGHTF

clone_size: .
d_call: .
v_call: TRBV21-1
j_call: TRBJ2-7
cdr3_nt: TGTGCCAGCCCGGGACAGGGTTACGAGCAGTACTTC
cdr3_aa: CASPGQGYEQYF

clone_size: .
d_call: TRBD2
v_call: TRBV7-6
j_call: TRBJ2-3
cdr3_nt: TGTGCCAGCAGCTTAGGTGGGGGGGCAGATACGCAGTATTTT
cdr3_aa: CASSLGGGADTQYF

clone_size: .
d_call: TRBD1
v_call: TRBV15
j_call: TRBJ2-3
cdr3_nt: TGTGCCACCAGCAGAGGCAGGGGGCTGGCAGATACGCAGTATTTT
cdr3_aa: CATSRGRGLADTQYF

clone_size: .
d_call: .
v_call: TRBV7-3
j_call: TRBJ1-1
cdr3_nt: TGTGCCAGCAGCTTAAGCGGACAGAACACTGAAGCTTTCTTT
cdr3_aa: CASSLSGQNTEAFF

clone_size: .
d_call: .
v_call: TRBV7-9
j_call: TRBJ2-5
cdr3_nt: TGTGCCAGCAGCTTAGGTAATAGCCGACAAGAGACCCAGTACTTC
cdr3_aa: CASSLGNSRQETQYF

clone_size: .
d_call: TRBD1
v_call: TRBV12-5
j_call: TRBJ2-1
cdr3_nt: TGTGCTAGTGGTCCAACCGGACAGGGTAGGGACAATGAGCAGTTCTTC
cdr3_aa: CASGPTGQGRDNEQFF

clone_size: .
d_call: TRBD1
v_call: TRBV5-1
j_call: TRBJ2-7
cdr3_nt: TGCGCCAGCAGCTTGGGGGACAGCATCCACGAGCAGTACTTC
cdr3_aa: CASSLGDSIHEQYF

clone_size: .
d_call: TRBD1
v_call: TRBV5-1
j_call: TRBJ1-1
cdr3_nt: TGCGCCAGCAGCTTGGGACAGGGGAGCACTGAAGCTTTCTTT
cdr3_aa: CASSLGQGSTEAFF

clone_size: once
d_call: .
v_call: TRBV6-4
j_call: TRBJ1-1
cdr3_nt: TGTGCCAGCAGTGAAACAGAGAACACTGAAGCTTTCTTT
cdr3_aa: CASSETENTEAFF

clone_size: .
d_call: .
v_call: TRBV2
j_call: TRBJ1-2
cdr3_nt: TGTGCCAGCAGTTTTGACAACTATGGCTACACCTTC
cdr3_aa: CASSFDNYGYTF

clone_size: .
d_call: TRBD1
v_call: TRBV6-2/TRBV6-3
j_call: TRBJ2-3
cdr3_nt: TGTGCCAGCAGTGGGACAGGCCGCACAGATACGCAGTATTTT
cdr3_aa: CASSGTGRTDTQYF

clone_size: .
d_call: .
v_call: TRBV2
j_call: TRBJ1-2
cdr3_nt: TGTGCCAGCAGTGAAGCAGGGGCGAGGGGTTACACCTTC
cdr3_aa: CASSEAGARGYTF

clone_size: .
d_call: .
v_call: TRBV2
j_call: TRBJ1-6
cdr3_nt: TGTGCCAGCAGGTTTGATTCACCCCTCCACTTT
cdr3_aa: CASRFDSPLHF

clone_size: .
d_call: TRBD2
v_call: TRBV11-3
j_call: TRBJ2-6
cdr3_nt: TGTGCCAGCAGCCCCCGACTAGCGCCCAACTCTGGGGCCAACGTCCTGACTTTC
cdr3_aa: CASSPRLAPNSGANVLTF

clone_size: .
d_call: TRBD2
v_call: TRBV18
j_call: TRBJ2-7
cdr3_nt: TGTGCCAGCTCACTTAGCGGGATCTCCTACGAGCAGTACTTC
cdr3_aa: CASSLSGISYEQYF

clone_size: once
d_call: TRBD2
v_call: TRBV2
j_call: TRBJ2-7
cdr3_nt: TGTGCCAGCAGAGGAGGACTAGGGGCCTACGAGCAGTACTTC
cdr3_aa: CASRGGLGAYEQYF

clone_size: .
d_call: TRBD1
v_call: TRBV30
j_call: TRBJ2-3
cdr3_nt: TGTGCCTGGAGCTGGGACAGGGGGACAGATACGCAGTATTTT
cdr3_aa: CAWSWDRGTDTQYF

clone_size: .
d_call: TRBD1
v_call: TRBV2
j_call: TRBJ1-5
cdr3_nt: TGTGCCAGCAGTGGGGGACAGTCTAGCAATCAGCCCCAGCATTTT
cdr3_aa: CASSGGQSSNQPQHF